This T cell receptor (beta chain) was captured in a study of blood T cell repertoires in COVID-19. Two negative PCRs, clearance, or symptom resolution had been documented for recovered Cohort 3 donors. This table comes from immunoSEQ multiplex PCR, and its TCRdb copy is limited to in-frame clones, with some not included. The sample lists about 130,000 clones, around nine tenths occurring once. CDR3 length equals 13 residues. Germline loops: CDR1 MNHEY, CDR2 SVGAGI. The V gene lost 2 bases and the J gene lost 3 bases, with 8 bases spanning the gap. The sequenced sample was PBMCs or T cells enriched from blood (not recorded which). The V and J genes are TRBV6-5 and TRBJ2-7; a possible D gene is TRBD1 (6 bases). This clonotype was sampled from a woman between 50 and 59 years old who had recovered from COVID-19. CDR3 nucleotide sequence: TGTGCCAGCAGTTACAGGGGGAACTACGAGCAGTACTTC. It is translated as CASSYRGNYEQYF.